This T cell receptor beta chain is drawn from a study of T cell responses to AZD1222 COVID-19 vaccine. Study results and caveats: Without day 14 samples, only post-peak T cell repertoires were studied. Dominant CD4 TCR responses targeted spike regions 160-218 and 743-854. The sample set comprised mostly white British donors with more females, and clonal diversity was possibly underestimated.

The table came from immunoSEQ multiplex PCR; TCRdb's copy has only in-frame clones and leaves some out. Of roughly 99,000 clones in the sample, roughly nine tenths are singletons; the top ten hold 7.5% to 9.5%. V lost 7 bases to trimming and J lost 5 bases; unmatched junction nucleotides: 8. The CDR3 has 14 residues. CDR1 is MDHEN and CDR2 is SYDVKM in the germline V gene. On this clone itself: What it binds is not known.

This material consisted of peripheral blood, taken 28 days after the second AZD1222 dose. V is TRBV28 and J is TRBJ1-5, with 7 bases identical to TRBD1. The receptor was derived from an adult who received the AZD1222 COVID-19 vaccine. The CDR3 DNA sequence: TGTGCCAGCATTTTGACAGGGCTTCATCAGCCCCAGCATTTT. Its protein product is CASILTGLHQPQHF.